This T cell receptor (beta chain) was profiled in a study of HIV-infected patients and healthy controls. The repertoire came from unfractionated whole blood and reflected all unsorted peripheral T cells. V lost 3 bases and J lost 6; bases outside the gene matches: 2. Germline CDR1 reads LNHDA; CDR2 reads SQIVND (reference sequence). The CDR3 is 14 amino acids. Alpha and beta constant-region primers primed reverse transcription of around 540 ng RNA. Alpha and beta chain libraries were made separately by chain-specific third strand synthesis with multiplexing indices. Each cDNA molecule was barcoded, and a single primer pair amplified each chain. Each molecule carried a 12-nucleotide identifier made of two joined random hexamers added before amplification. In TCRdb, the 5' RACE reads were re-called with MiXCR into one record per CDR3 protein. The table lists 18,000 or so distinct CDR3 sequences, approximately 10% of them singletons.

This clonotype was seen repeatedly, ten times or more. The sequencing sample was made of blood. The sequence came from an adult in good health. The rearrangement uses TRBV19 and TRBJ2-2; 9 bases agree with TRBD1. CDR3 DNA sequence: TGTGCCAGTAGTATGGGACAGGGACCCGGGGAGCTGTTTTTT. This sequence encodes CASSMGQGPGELFF.